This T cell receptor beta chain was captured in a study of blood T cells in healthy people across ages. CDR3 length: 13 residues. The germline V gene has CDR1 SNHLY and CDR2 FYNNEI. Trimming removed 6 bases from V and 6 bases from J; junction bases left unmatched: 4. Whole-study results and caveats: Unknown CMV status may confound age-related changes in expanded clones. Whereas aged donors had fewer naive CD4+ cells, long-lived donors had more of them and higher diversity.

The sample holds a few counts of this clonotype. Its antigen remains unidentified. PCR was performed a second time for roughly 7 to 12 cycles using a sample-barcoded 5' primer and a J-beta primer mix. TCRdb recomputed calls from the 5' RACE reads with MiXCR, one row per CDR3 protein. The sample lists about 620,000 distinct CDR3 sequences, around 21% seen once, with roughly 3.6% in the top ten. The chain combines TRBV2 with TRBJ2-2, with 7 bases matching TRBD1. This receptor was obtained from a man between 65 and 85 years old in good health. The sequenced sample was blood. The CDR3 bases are TGTGCCAGCAGGACAGGGTTTTCCGGGGAGCTGTTTTTT. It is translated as CASRTGFSGELFF.